This paragraph reports one T cell receptor (beta chain). CDR1 and CDR2 (germline): MGHDK, SYGVNS. Trimming removed 8 bases at V and 0 bases at J, with 5 bases between. CDR3 length: 12 residues. This entry comes from a study of CD8+ T cells in alopecia areata. Treatment noted: oral pan-JAK inhibitor, 5-10 mg twice daily. Reverse transcription of extracted RNA yielded cDNA, which provided the sequencing template. Sequencing used immunoSEQ multiplex PCR; TCRdb keeps in-frame clones, though not all of them. In the table there are approximately 200,000 clones, approximately 56% of which are singletons. The chain joins TRBV25-1 to TRBJ1-3; D unresolved. The input for sequencing was CD4+ T cells sorted from blood, taken at week 4, from a patient treated with tofacitinib. The receptor comes from a human donor with alopecia areata. The CDR3 spells CASQTSGNTIYF. CDR3 in DNA: TGTGCCAGCCAGACCTCTGGAAACACCATATATTTT.